The 24 T cell receptor beta chains below all came from one sample that was sequenced in a study of human T cells and chemical hapten exposure. From the RACE reads, TCRdb called clonotypes with MiXCR, one entry per CDR3 protein. Of fewer than 95,000 distinct CDR3 sequences detected, approximately 10% appear once; the ten largest clones hold less than 2.5%. Sample time point: patch test 2, 6 weeks after DPC sensitization. The treatment was: therapeutic diphenylcyclopropenone sensitization with weekly scalp DPC. This specimen was whole blood, taken in connection with sensitization to the hapten diphenylcyclopropenone (DPC). Receptors originate from a man aged 35 to 55 with alopecia areata. Some clones in this sample may be carry-over from other donors' samples.

The chain employs TRBV3-1 and TRBJ2-2; 9 bases are shared with TRBD1. The CDR3 is made up of 15 amino acids. The germline V gene encodes CDR1 LGHDT and CDR2 YNNKEL (reference sequence). Trimming cost V 4 bases and J 5 bases; bases outside gene matches: 5. CDR3 sequence (DNA): TGTGCCAGCAGCCTCCGGGACAGGGATACCGGGGAGCTGTTTTTT. Translation gives CASSLRDRDTGELFF. The full variable domain, its missing parts supplied by reference TRBV3-1 and TRBJ2-2, is DTAVSQTPKYLVTQMGNDKSIKCEQNLGHDTMYWYKQDSKKFLKIMFSYNNKELIINETVPNRFSPKSPDKAHLNLHINSLELGDSAVYFCASSLRDRDTGELFFGEGSRLTVL.

V usage is TRBV10-3 and J usage is TRBJ2-7, with 8 bases lining up with TRBD1. Unmatched junction bases numbered 5, after V lost 6 bases and J lost 4 bases. CDR1 and CDR2 (germline): ENHRY, SYGVKD. This CDR3 spans 13 amino acids. The chain's CDR3 is CAISRTGIYEQYV. CDR3 nucleotides: TGTGCCATCAGCCGGACAGGGATATACGAGCAGTACGTC.

This chain connects TRBV9 to TRBJ2-6; 7 nucleotides align to TRBD2. The CDR3 is 16 amino acids. Germline V gene lookup returns CDR1 SGDLS and CDR2 YYNGEE. With 4 bases clipped from V and 3 bases from J, the junction kept 7 bases outside the gene matches. The CDR3 loop is CASSSSGGFGANVLTF. The CDR3 DNA sequence: TGTGCCAGCAGCTCTTCGGGAGGCTTTGGGGCCAACGTCCTGACTTTC.

The chain links TRBV11-3 to TRBJ1-4; no firm D call. The CDR3 length is 15 residues. Germline CDR1 is SGHNT and CDR2 is YENEEA. V lost 5 bases and J 0 bases, leaving 10 bases between the germline ends. The CDR3: CASSLSGATNEKLFF. The DNA for the CDR3 is TGTGCCAGCAGCCTCTCAGGCGCAACTAATGAAAAACTGTTTTTT.

The V call is TRBV20-1, the J call TRBJ2-7, with 16 bases that match TRBD2. Germline assignment: CDR1 DFQATT and CDR2 SNEGSKA (reference sequence). Trimming removed 4 bases from V and 1 base from J; junction bases left unmatched: 4. The CDR3 is 16 amino acids. The CDR3 here is CSATGTSGRGSYEQYF. Here the CDR3 DNA reads TGCAGTGCTACCGGGACTAGCGGGAGGGGGTCCTACGAGCAGTACTTC.

V gene TRBV14 combines with J gene TRBJ1-1, with D unclear. Trimming took off 2 bases at V and 7 bases at J, with 5 bases between the two ends. The CDR3 runs to 11 residues. Per germline, CDR1 SGHDN and CDR2 FVKESK. The CDR3 bases are TGTGCCAGCAGCCAATTCTTTGAAGCTTTCTTT. This codes for CASSQFFEAFF.

Ten or more counts support this clonotype. The V gene is TRBV12-3 or TRBV12-4, the J gene TRBJ2-3; D unresolved. The CDR3 consists of 14 residues. V lost 2 bases to trimming and J lost 4 bases, with 10 bases between them. The CDR3, as DNA: TGTGCCAGCAGTTTAAGTGGGGTACCAGATACGCAGTATTTT. This encodes CASSLSGVPDTQYF.

The chain links TRBV6-1 to TRBJ2-7; D is unclear. With 10 bases removed from V and 2 bases from J, the gap between germline ends came to 9 bases. The CDR3 length is 11 residues. Germline CDR1 MNHNS, CDR2 SASEGT. This chain's CDR3 is CATSGPYEQYV. Written as DNA, the CDR3 is TGTGCCACCTCCGGGCCCTACGAGCAGTACGTC.

The gene calls are TRBV3-1 and TRBJ2-7; D tentatively fits TRBD1 or TRBD2 (6 bases each). V was shortened by 4 bases and J by 3 bases, with 13 bases between the two germline ends. The CDR3 has 14 residues. Germline V gene lookup returns CDR1 LGHDT and CDR2 YNNKEL (reference sequence). CDR3 loop: CASSPAGGGYEQYV. DNA for the CDR3: TGTGCCAGCAGCCCCGCCGGGGGCGGCTACGAGCAGTACGTC.

This clonotype was seen many times. This rearrangement joins TRBV20-1 to TRBJ1-5, with 11 bases aligning to TRBD1. The CDR3 length is 14 residues. Germline CDR1 is DFQATT and CDR2 is SNEGSKA (reference sequence). V was clipped by 6 bases and J by 9 bases; unmatched bases: 10. Here the CDR3 DNA reads TGCAGTGCACCGGGACAGGGGGGCGCGAGGCCCCAGCATTTT. It yields the protein CSAPGQGGARPQHF.

The V call is TRBV30, the J call TRBJ1-3; the D is unclear. V was trimmed by 4 bases and J by 0 bases, leaving 13 bases between them. CDR1 and CDR2 from the germline V gene are GTSNPN and SVGIG (reference sequence). The CDR3 extends over 15 amino acids. The CDR3 DNA reads TGTGCCTGGACAAGGCAGGCCTACTCTGGAAACACCATATATTTT. Residues: CAWTRQAYSGNTIYF.

This clonotype was seen a handful of times. The chain couples TRBV5-1 to TRBJ2-7; TRBD2 agrees at 7 bases. J lost 2 bases, V lost 2 bases, and 19 bases had no gene match. CDR3 length equals 19 residues. Per germline, CDR1 SGHRS and CDR2 YFSETQ. The CDR3 DNA reads TGCGCCAGCAGCTTCGACCGGGGGGACTTAAGGCCGGGACCCTACGAGCAGTACTTC. It codes for CASSFDRGDLRPGPYEQYF.

The chain couples TRBV4-3 to TRBJ2-1; TRBD1 agrees at 12 bases. CDR1 is LGHNA, CDR2 YSLEER, per germline. This CDR3 is 16 amino acids long. With V trimmed by 1 base and J by 7 bases, 5 bases remained unmatched. The CDR3 coding sequence is TGCGCCAGCAGCCAAGGGGGACAGGGGGCGAGGAATGAGCAGTTCTTC. It specifies CASSQGGQGARNEQFF.

The rearrangement uses TRBV28 and TRBJ2-5; D is undetermined. CDR3 size: 14 residues. Trimming cost V 2 bases and J 7 bases, with 14 bases left between them. Looked up from germline, CDR1 is MDHEN and CDR2 is SYDVKM. The CDR3 spells CASSLGVWVGTQYF. For the CDR3, the DNA is TGTGCCAGCAGTTTAGGCGTCTGGGTCGGGACCCAGTACTTC.

The rearrangement uses TRBV7-4 and TRBJ2-7; 9 nucleotides match TRBD2. The ends lost 5 bases at V and 2 bases at J; junction bases unmatched: 7. This CDR3 spans 15 amino acids. CDR1 SGHVT and CDR2 SQSDAQ come from the germline V gene. The CDR3 is CASSPTSGPTYEQYF. For the CDR3, the DNA is TGTGCCAGCAGCCCAACTAGCGGGCCGACCTACGAGCAGTACTTC.

The chain combines TRBV12-3 or TRBV12-4 with TRBJ2-5; D is uncertain. V dropped 3 bases and J dropped 0 bases, with 8 bases sitting between them. The CDR3 totals 14 residues. CDR3: CASSFWVDQETQYF. The CDR3 DNA follows: TGTGCCAGCAGTTTCTGGGTCGACCAAGAGACCCAGTACTTC.

There are a few counts of this clonotype. V usage is TRBV6-5 and J usage is TRBJ1-3, with no clear D. Germline V CDR1 and CDR2: MNHEY, SVGAGI. The CDR3 is 15 residues long. V was trimmed by 6 bases and J by 0 bases, leaving 12 bases between them. CDR3 residues: CASSSTRSSGNTIYF. CDR3 in DNA: TGTGCCAGCAGCAGTACTAGAAGCTCTGGAAACACCATATATTTT.

V is TRBV9 and J is TRBJ2-7, with unresolved D. Germline V lookup: CDR1 SGDLS, CDR2 YYNGEE. Trimming took off 4 bases at V and 5 bases at J, with 10 bases between the two ends. The CDR3 is made up of 12 amino acids. The DNA for the CDR3 is TGTGCCAGCAGCCCCGCGAACGACGAGCAGTACGTC. Translated, it gives CASSPANDEQYV.

The V gene is TRBV29-1, the J gene TRBJ1-1, with D perhaps TRBD1 (5 bases). The CDR3 extends over 13 amino acids. The V end lost 3 bases, the J end lost 4 bases, and 12 bases lay between the germline ends. Germline V lookup: CDR1 SQVTM, CDR2 ANQGSEA. CDR3 bases: TGCAGCGTTGAGGGGCTTGTGCGCACTGAAGCTTTCTTT. It is translated as CSVEGLVRTEAFF.

The CDR3 DNA is TGCGCCAGCAGCAAAAGCGTGAACACCGGGGAGCTGTTTTTT. It specifies CASSKSVNTGELFF. The chain uses TRBV5-1 and TRBJ2-2; D gene ambiguous. Germline lookup yields CDR1 SGHRS and CDR2 YFSETQ. Trimming left V 4 bases short and J 1 base short, with 8 bases between. The CDR3 totals 14 residues. Variable domain in full (rest from reference TRBV5-1 and TRBJ2-2): KAGVTQTPRYLIKTRGQQVTLSCSPISGHRSVSWYQQTPGQGLQFLFEYFSETQRNKGNFPGRFSGRQFSNSRSEMNVSTLELGDSALYLCASSKSVNTGELFFGEGSRLTVL.

This clonotype was counted only a few times. The J gene is TRBJ2-2, the V gene TRBV7-6; 12 positions match TRBD1. The CDR3 length is 16 residues. V lost 4 bases, J lost 3 bases, and 3 bases stayed unmatched. Germline V gene sequence: CDR1 SGHVS, CDR2 FNYEAQ. The CDR3 reads CASSWGTGGDTGELFF. In DNA, the CDR3 is TGTGCCAGCAGCTGGGGGACAGGGGGCGACACCGGGGAGCTGTTTTTT.

Only a few counts were recorded for this clonotype. The V and J genes are TRBV29-1 and TRBJ2-1, with 12 positions matching TRBD2. The CDR3 is 15 amino acids. Per germline, CDR1 SQVTM and CDR2 ANQGSEA. V shed 5 bases and J 0 bases; nucleotides not matched to a gene: 2. DNA for the CDR3: TGCAGCGTTCTACTAGCGGGAGGCTCCTACAATGAGCAGTTCTTC. Translated: CSVLLAGGSYNEQFF.

Comment on this clonotype: Mismatch with germline at one junction end may stem from a read error. The V gene is TRBV7-7, the J gene TRBJ2-4; D possibly matches TRBD1 or TRBD2 (6 bases each). Germline V lookup: CDR1 SSHAT, CDR2 FNYEAQ (reference sequence). The CDR3 totals 16 residues. Here the CDR3 DNA reads TGTGCTAGCAGCTTATCAGGAGGGGGGGCCAAAAACATTCAGTACTTC. This sequence encodes CASSLSGGGAKNIQYF.

This clonotype appeared a few times. V and J are TRBV29-1 and TRBJ1-2, with TRBD1 matching 10 bases. The germline V gene has CDR1 SQVTM and CDR2 ANQGSEA. This CDR3 is built from 13 residues. V was clipped by 3 bases and J by 5 bases; unmatched bases: 3. The CDR3 reads CSVEGQGMYGYTF. In DNA form, the CDR3 reads TGCAGCGTTGAGGGACAGGGGATGTATGGCTACACCTTC.